These T cell receptor beta chains were read from a single sample in a study of T cell responses to AZD1222 COVID-19 vaccine. Repertoires were generated with immunoSEQ multiplex PCR, while TCRdb's copy carries only in-frame clones and drops some. The sample has roughly 99,000 clones; about 90% are singletons. The sample was peripheral blood, taken on day 0 of AZD1222 vaccination. These receptors all stem from an adult in good health. Each CDR3 is given with its conserved first and last residue. A D gene is named only where the DNA matches it firmly. Not every row has a clone size; where given, it reads once, few, many or a size class.

j_call d_call v_call cdr3_length clone_size cdr3_nt cdr3_aa
TRBJ1-1 TRBD1 TRBV18 14 NA TGTGCCAGCGAACAGGGGGCGAAGAACACTGAAGCTTTCTTT CASEQGAKNTEAFF
TRBJ2-1 NA TRBV4-3 15 NA TGCGCCAGCAGCCAAGAGCTTCGGGGTCGCAATGAGCAGTTCTTC CASSQELRGRNEQFF
TRBJ2-3 TRBD1 TRBV15 14 NA TGTGCCACCCGTCGGGACAGGGGGGCAGATACGCAGTATTTT CATRRDRGADTQYF
TRBJ1-3 NA TRBV10-3 14 few TGTGCCATCGGAGAGGTGTCCTCTGGAAACACCATATATTTT CAIGEVSSGNTIYF
TRBJ1-1 NA TRBV5-1 14 NA TGCGCCAGCAGCTTAGGAACAGCGAACACTGAAGCTTTCTTT CASSLGTANTEAFF
TRBJ1-1 NA TRBV19 14 NA TGTGCCAGTAGTATTCCGGGCATGAACACTGAAGCTTTCTTT CASSIPGMNTEAFF
TRBJ2-1 TRBD2 TRBV3-1/TRBV3-2 16 NA TGTGCCAGCAGCCGGGGGGGCGGGGGGGCCTGGGATGAGCAGTTCTTC CASSRGGGGAWDEQFF
TRBJ1-5 NA TRBV2 14 once TGTGCCAGCAGTGGGACAGAAACCAATCAGCCCCAGCATTTT CASSGTETNQPQHF
TRBJ1-2 NA TRBV28 14 NA TGTGCCAGCAGACAGGAAGCCGGCCTCTATGGCTACACCTTC CASRQEAGLYGYTF
TRBJ2-1 NA TRBV19 15 NA TGTGCCAGTAGTATGAGGCCACAACCCTACAATGAGCAGTTCTTC CASSMRPQPYNEQFF
TRBJ1-2 NA TRBV5-1 15 NA TGCGCCAGCAGCCCCGGCCTTATAGCGGGGTATGGCTACACCTTC CASSPGLIAGYGYTF
TRBJ1-4 NA TRBV19 14 NA TGTGCCAGTAGTAGTACGGCAGTAGCTGAAAAACTGTTTTTT CASSSTAVAEKLFF
TRBJ2-3 TRBD2 TRBV7-2 18 NA TGTGCCAGCAGTTTAGTGGGGACTAGCGGGTCTAGCACAGATACGCAGTATTTT CASSLVGTSGSSTDTQYF
TRBJ1-5 NA TRBV18 15 few TGTGCCAGCTCAGGGTCATCGGACAGCAATCAGCCCCAGCATTTT CASSGSSDSNQPQHF
TRBJ2-1 NA TRBV7-2 16 NA TGTGCCAGCAGCCCCAGGGACTTTAGCTCCTACAATGAGCAGTTCTTC CASSPRDFSSYNEQFF
TRBJ2-7 NA TRBV29-1 11 NA TGCAGCGTTGGCCGGGGGTACGAGCAGTACTTC CSVGRGYEQYF
TRBJ1-1 NA TRBV3-1/TRBV3-2 15 NA TGTGCCAGCAGCCAACTTGGTGCTGGCGGCACTGAAGCTTTCTTT CASSQLGAGGTEAFF
TRBJ1-2 NA TRBV6-2/TRBV6-3 16 NA TGTGCCAGCAGTTACTCGACTCGGACGACTAACTATGGCTACACCTTC CASSYSTRTTNYGYTF
TRBJ2-2 TRBD2 TRBV30 14 NA TGTGCCTGGAAATCGCGGGGGGCATACCGGGAGCTGTTTTTT CAWKSRGAYRELFF
TRBJ1-2 NA TRBV10-3 12 NA TGTGCCATCAGTGGGGGGGGCTATGGCTACACCTTC CAISGGGYGYTF
TRBJ1-1 NA TRBV7-9 12 NA TGTGCCAGCAGCTTAGGAGCCACTGAAGCTTTCTTT CASSLGATEAFF
TRBJ1-2 TRBD1 TRBV4-3 17 NA TGCGCCAGCAGCCAAGATACAGGGGGGGCCCAGAACTATGGCTACACCTTC CASSQDTGGAQNYGYTF
TRBJ2-7 TRBD2 TRBV20-1 15 NA TGCAGTGCTAGTCAATCGCGGGGGGCGGGGAACGAGCAGTACTTC CSASQSRGAGNEQYF